This T cell receptor (beta chain) comes out of a study of blood T cell repertoires in COVID-19. Only one count was recorded for this clone. The method was immunoSEQ multiplex PCR; TCRdb's version includes in-frame clones alone and lacks a portion of them. The sample contains about 88,000 clones, roughly 90% of which appear only once. Trimming took 0 bases from V and 9 from J, leaving 12 bases between them. Germline CDR1 SGHTA, CDR2 FQGNSA. The CDR3 spans 14 residues. Sequenced input: peripheral blood. V and J are TRBV7-2 and TRBJ2-1; D is undetermined. This sequence originates from a man aged 55 to 69 with acute or convalescent COVID-19. This CDR3 reads CASSLALERTEQFF. The CDR3 nucleotides read TGTGCCAGCAGCTTAGCGCTAGAGCGAACTGAGCAGTTCTTC. Looking up the rest from reference TRBV7-2 and TRBJ2-1 gives the full variable domain: GAGVSQSPSNKVTEKGKDVELRCDPISGHTALYWYRQSLGQGLEFLIYFQGNSAPDKSGLPSDRFSAERTGGSVSTLTIQRTQQEDSAVYLCASSLALERTEQFFGPGTRLTVL.